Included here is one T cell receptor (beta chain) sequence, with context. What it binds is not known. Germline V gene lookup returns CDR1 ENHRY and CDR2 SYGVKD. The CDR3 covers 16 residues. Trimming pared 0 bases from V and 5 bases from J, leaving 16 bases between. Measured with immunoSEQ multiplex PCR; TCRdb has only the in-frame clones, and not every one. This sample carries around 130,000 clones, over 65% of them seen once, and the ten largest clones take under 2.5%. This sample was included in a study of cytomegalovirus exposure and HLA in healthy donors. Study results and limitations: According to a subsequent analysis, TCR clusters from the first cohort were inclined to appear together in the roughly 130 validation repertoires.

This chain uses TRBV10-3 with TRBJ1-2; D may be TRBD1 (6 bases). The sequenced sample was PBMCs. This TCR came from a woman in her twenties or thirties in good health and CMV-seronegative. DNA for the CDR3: TGTGCCATCAGTGAGTCGATTTACAGGGACGGATATGGCTACACCTTC. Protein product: CAISESIYRDGYGYTF.